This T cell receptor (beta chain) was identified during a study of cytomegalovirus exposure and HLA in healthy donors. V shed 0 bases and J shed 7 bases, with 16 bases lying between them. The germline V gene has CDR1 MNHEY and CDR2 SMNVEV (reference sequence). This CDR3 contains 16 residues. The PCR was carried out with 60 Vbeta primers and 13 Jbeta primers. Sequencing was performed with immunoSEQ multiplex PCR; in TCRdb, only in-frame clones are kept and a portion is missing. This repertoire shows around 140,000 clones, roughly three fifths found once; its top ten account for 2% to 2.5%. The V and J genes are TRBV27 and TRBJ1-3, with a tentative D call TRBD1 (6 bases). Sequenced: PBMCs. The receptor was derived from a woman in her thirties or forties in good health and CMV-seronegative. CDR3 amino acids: CASSLSGTPAGNTIYF. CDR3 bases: TGTGCCAGCAGTTTATCCGGGACACCAGCAGGCAACACCATATATTTT.